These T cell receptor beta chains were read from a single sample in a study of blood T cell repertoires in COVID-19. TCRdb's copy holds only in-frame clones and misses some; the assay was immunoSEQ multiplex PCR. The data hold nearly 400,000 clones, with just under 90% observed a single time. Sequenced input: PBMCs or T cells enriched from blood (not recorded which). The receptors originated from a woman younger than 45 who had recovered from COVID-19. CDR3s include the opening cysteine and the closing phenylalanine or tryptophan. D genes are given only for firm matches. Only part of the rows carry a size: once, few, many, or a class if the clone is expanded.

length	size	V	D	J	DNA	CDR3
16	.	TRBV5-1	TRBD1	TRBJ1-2	TGCGCCAGCAGCTTGGTATCTGCGGGACAGGACTATGGCTACACCTTC	CASSLVSAGQDYGYTF
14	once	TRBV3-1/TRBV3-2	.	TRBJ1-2	TGTGCCAGCAGCCATCCAGTAACTAACTATGGCTACACCTTC	CASSHPVTNYGYTF
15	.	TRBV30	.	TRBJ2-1	TGTGCCTGGAGCAAGGCCCTCTGGGAGGACAATGAGCAGTTCTTC	CAWSKALWEDNEQFF
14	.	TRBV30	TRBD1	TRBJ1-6	TGTGCCTGGAGTTCGACAGGGATTGCTTCACCCCTCCACTTT	CAWSSTGIASPLHF
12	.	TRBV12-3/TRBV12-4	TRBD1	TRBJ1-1	TGTGCCAGTACGGGACAGCGCACTGAAGCTTTCTTT	CASTGQRTEAFF
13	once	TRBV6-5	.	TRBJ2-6	TGTGCCAGCTCGTACTCTGGGGCCAACGTCCTGACTTTC	CASSYSGANVLTF
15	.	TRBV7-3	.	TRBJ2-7	TGTGCCAGCAGCCCTGCCACCGCGGGACCCTACGAGCAGTACTTC	CASSPATAGPYEQYF
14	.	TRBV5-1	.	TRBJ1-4	TGCGCCAGCAGCCCGGGGGGTGTAAATGAAAAACTGTTTTTT	CASSPGGVNEKLFF
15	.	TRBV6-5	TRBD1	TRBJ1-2	TGTGCCAGCAGACCAGGGACAGGGCTACCCTATGGCTACACCTTC	CASRPGTGLPYGYTF
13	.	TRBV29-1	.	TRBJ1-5	TGCAGCGTTGAGGACAGTGGCAATCAGCCCCAGCATTTT	CSVEDSGNQPQHF
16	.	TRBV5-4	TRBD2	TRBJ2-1	TGTGCCAGCCGCCCGTGGGCTGCTGGCGGGAGCGATGAGCAGTTCTTC	CASRPWAAGGSDEQFF
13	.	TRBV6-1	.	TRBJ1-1	TGTGCCAGCAGTGAAGGAGGGATCACTGAAGCTTTCTTT	CASSEGGITEAFF
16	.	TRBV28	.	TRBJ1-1	TGTGCCAGCAGTTCCTACCGAGGCAGGGTAAAGACTGAAGCTTTCTTT	CASSSYRGRVKTEAFF
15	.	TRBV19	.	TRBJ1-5	TGTGCCAGTAGTGTCCTACCGAAGAGCAATCAGCCCCAGCATTTT	CASSVLPKSNQPQHF
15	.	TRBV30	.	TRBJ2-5	TGTGCCTGGAGTGTAAGCCAGAGGGTTTGGGAGACCCAGTACTTC	CAWSVSQRVWETQYF
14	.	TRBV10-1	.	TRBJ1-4	TGCGCCAGCAGTGAGCGTCAGGCTAATGAAAAACTGTTTTTT	CASSERQANEKLFF
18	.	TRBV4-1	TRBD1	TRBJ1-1	TGCGCCAGCAGCCATTTGGTGACAGGGGGCCCGATGAACACTGAAGCTTTCTTT	CASSHLVTGGPMNTEAFF
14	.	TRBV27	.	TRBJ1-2	TGTGCCAGCAGTTCGGAGACAGGAAATAACGGCTACACCTTC	CASSSETGNNGYTF
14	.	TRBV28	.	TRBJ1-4	TGTGCCAGCAGGGCTTGGGGGGCTAATGAAAAACTGTTTTTT	CASRAWGANEKLFF
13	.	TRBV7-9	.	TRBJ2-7	TGTGCCAGCAGCTTAGTCTCAGGGCACGAGCAGTACTTC	CASSLVSGHEQYF
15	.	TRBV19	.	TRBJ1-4	TGTGCCAGTAAGGGGATACAGGGAGATAATGAAAAACTGTTTTTT	CASKGIQGDNEKLFF
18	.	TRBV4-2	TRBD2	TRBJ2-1	TGTGCCAGCAGCCAAGAAGGGATACTAGCGGGGGGGCTCAATGAGCAGTTCTTC	CASSQEGILAGGLNEQFF
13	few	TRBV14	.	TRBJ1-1	TGTGCCAGCAGCGTGGGACAGAACACTGAAGCTTTCTTT	CASSVGQNTEAFF
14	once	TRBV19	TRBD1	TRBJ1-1	TGTGCCAGTAGACAGACAGGGGGCGGTTCTGAAGCTTTCTTT	CASRQTGGGSEAFF
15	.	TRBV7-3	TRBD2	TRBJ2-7	TGTGCCAGCAGCTTAACGGGGGTAGCGGGCTACGAGCAGTACTTC	CASSLTGVAGYEQYF
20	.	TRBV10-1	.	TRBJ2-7	TGCGCCAGCAGACCGACCCACACACAAGGGGGGGATTTGGTCGCCTACGAGCAGTACTTC	CASRPTHTQGGDLVAYEQYF
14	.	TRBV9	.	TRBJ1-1	TGTGCCAGCAGCGCCTGGACAGCGAACACTGAAGCTTTCTTT	CASSAWTANTEAFF
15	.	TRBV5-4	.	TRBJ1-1	TGTGCCAGCAGTCTCCCCCAGGGGTGGATGACTGAAGCTTTCTTT	CASSLPQGWMTEAFF
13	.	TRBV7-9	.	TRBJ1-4	TGTGCCAGCAGCTCCTTCGCCGGTGTTCGACTGTTTTTT	CASSSFAGVRLFF
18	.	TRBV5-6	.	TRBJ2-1	TGTGCCAGGGATACGGTGGCTAAAAAGCGTCCAGCCGGCTATGAGCAGTTCTTC	CARDTVAKKRPAGYEQFF
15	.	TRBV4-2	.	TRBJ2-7	TGTGCCAGCAGCCAAGGCCGACAGGCGTCCTACGAGCAGTACTTC	CASSQGRQASYEQYF
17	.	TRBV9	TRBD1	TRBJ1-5	TGTGCCAGCAGCGGCGGGACAGGGCTCGGGTGGAATCAGCCCCAGCATTTT	CASSGGTGLGWNQPQHF
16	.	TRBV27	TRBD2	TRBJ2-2	TGTGCCAGCAGCCTTAGCGGGGGGCAGAACACCGGGGAGCTGTTTTTT	CASSLSGGQNTGELFF
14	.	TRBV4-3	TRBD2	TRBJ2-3	TGCGCCAGCAGTACTAGCGGGGTATCAGATACGCAGTATTTT	CASSTSGVSDTQYF
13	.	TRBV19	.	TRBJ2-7	TGTGCCAGTAGTATCCTACAGGGCAGCGAGCAGTACTTC	CASSILQGSEQYF
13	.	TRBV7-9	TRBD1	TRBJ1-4	TGTGCCAGCAAGGACAGGGGAACTGAAAAACTGTTTTTT	CASKDRGTEKLFF
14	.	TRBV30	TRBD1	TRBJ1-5	TGTGCCTGGGGGCAGGGGGCATGGAATCAGCCCCAGCATTTT	CAWGQGAWNQPQHF
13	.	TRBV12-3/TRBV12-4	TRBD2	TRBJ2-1	TGTGCCAGCAGTTTTCTAGCGGAGGGTGAGCAGTTCTTC	CASSFLAEGEQFF
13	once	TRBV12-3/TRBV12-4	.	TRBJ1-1	TGTGCCAGCAGTTTAACAGGGATCACTGAAGCTTTCTTT	CASSLTGITEAFF